The 26 T cell receptor beta chains listed next were all sequenced from one sample in a study of blood T cell repertoires in COVID-19. The assay was immunoSEQ multiplex PCR, and TCRdb's table has in-frame clones only and misses some. The sample has some 70,000 clones; 70% to 90% are singletons. Sequenced: peripheral blood. The receptors were gathered from a man aged 65 to 79 with active or convalescent COVID-19.

This CDR3 is CASSLPGLPRDTQYF. DNA of the CDR3: TGTGCCAGTAGTCTTCCGGGACTACCTCGGGATACGCAGTATTTT. The chain joins TRBV19 to TRBJ2-3; 7 bases line up with TRBD2. The germline CDR1 and CDR2 sequences are LNHDA and SQIVND (reference sequence). Trimming cost V 5 bases and J 6 bases; bases outside gene matches: 11. The CDR3 is 15 amino acids. Full variable domain (outside the CDR3, taken from reference TRBV19 and TRBJ2-3): DGGITQSPKYLFRKEGQNVTLSCEQNLNHDAMYWYRQDPGQGLRLIYYSQIVNDFQKGDIAEGYSVSREKKESFPLTVTSAQKNPTAFYLCASSLPGLPRDTQYFGPGTRLTVL.

In its sample, this clone was seen once. The V call is TRBV5-5, the J call TRBJ2-1; 8 positions match TRBD2. From germline, CDR1 is SGHKS and CDR2 YYEKEE (reference sequence). The CDR3 runs to 16 residues. V shed 3 bases and J 0 bases; nucleotides not matched to a gene: 5. DNA of the CDR3: TGTGCCAGCAGCTCACTGAGCGGGAGCTCCTACAATGAGCAGTTCTTC. It yields the protein CASSSLSGSSYNEQFF.

The chain combines TRBV3-1 (or the pseudogene TRBV3-2) with TRBJ2-6, with D possibly matching TRBD2 (5 bases). The V end lost 0 bases, the J end lost 4 bases, and 10 bases lay between the germline ends. CDR3 length: 16 amino acids. Germline CDR1 reads LGHDT; CDR2 reads YNNKEL (reference sequence). CDR3 DNA: TGTGCCAGCAGCCAAGAGGGGAGTACAGGGGCCAACGTCCTGACTTTC. Encoded protein: CASSQEGSTGANVLTF.

The chain combines TRBV27 with TRBJ1-2; TRBD1 matches 7 bases. CDR3 length: 13 amino acids. The germline V gene encodes CDR1 MNHEY and CDR2 SMNVEV (reference sequence). V shed 2 bases and J 7 bases; nucleotides not matched to a gene: 4. The CDR3 DNA reads TGTGCCAGCAGTTTAAAGACAGGGTTTGGCTACACCTTC. Translation gives CASSLKTGFGYTF.

The chain uses TRBV15 and TRBJ2-7; the D gene is possibly TRBD2 (6 bases). There are 16 residues in the CDR3. From germline, CDR1 is LNHNV and CDR2 YYDKDF (reference sequence). V lost 3 bases and J 1 base, leaving 16 bases between the germline ends. CDR3 sequence: CATSRARRAGSYEQYF. CDR3 coding DNA: TGTGCCACCAGCAGGGCTCGGAGGGCAGGGTCCTACGAGCAGTACTTC.

This clone was seen just once. The chain uses TRBV4-1 and TRBJ2-2, with a possible D match to TRBD2 (6 bases). This CDR3 region has 15 residues. CDR1 and CDR2 (germline): MGHRA, YSYEKL. V lost 4 bases and J lost 6, with 15 bases in between. DNA for the CDR3: TGCGCCAGCAGCCCCCTGGGCGGGACGTCCGGGGAGCTGTTTTTT. Protein: CASSPLGGTSGELFF.

The chain couples TRBV11-2 to TRBJ2-7, with a tentative D call TRBD2 (7 bases). The germline V gene encodes CDR1 SGHAT and CDR2 FQNNGV. The CDR3 sequence is 15 residues long. The germline V and J ends were trimmed by 3 bases and 0 bases, with 12 bases remaining between them. In DNA, the CDR3 is TGTGCCAGCAGCTTCTGGGCGGGGGCCTCCTACGAGCAGTACTTC. It translates to CASSFWAGASYEQYF.

This clone was observed a handful of times. The rearrangement uses TRBV29-1 and TRBJ2-1; the D gene is possibly TRBD2 (5 bases). Deletions cut 2 bases from V and 3 bases from J, with 11 bases between. There are 14 residues in the CDR3. Germline CDR1 SQVTM, CDR2 ANQGSEA. CDR3 amino acids: CSVELGGYYNEQFF. DNA of the CDR3: TGCAGCGTTGAACTTGGCGGGTACTACAATGAGCAGTTCTTC.

The chain combines TRBV9 with TRBJ2-3, with D perhaps matching TRBD1 (5 bases). The germline V and J ends were trimmed by 3 bases and 4 bases, with 12 bases remaining between them. The germline gives CDR1 SGDLS, CDR2 YYNGEE. The CDR3 contains 14 residues. CDR3 nucleotide sequence: TGTGCCAGCAGCGAGACAGTAGGCGCAGATACGCAGTATTTT. Amino acid sequence: CASSETVGADTQYF.

DNA of the CDR3: TGTGCCAGCAGCTTAGATAGAGTGGACAGTAGAATCAAGAATGAGCAGTTCTTC. This gives the protein CASSLDRVDSRIKNEQFF. The J gene is TRBJ2-1, the V gene TRBV7-9; D possibly corresponds to TRBD1 (6 bases). Germline loops: CDR1 SEHNR, CDR2 FQNEAQ (reference sequence). The V end was cut by 1 base, the J end by 7 bases, with 23 bases between. The CDR3 extends over 18 amino acids. Looking up the rest from reference TRBV7-9 and TRBJ2-1 gives the full variable domain: DTGVSQNPRHKITKRGQNVTFRCDPISEHNRLYWYRQTLGQGPEFLTYFQNEAQLEKSRLLSDRFSAERPKGSFSTLEIQRTEQGDSAMYLCASSLDRVDSRIKNEQFFGPGTRLTVL.

The rearrangement uses TRBV6-8 and TRBJ2-1; 7 bases map to TRBD2. From germline, CDR1 is MNHGY and CDR2 SAAAGT. The CDR3 sequence is 15 residues long. V lost 4 bases, J lost 5 bases, and 8 bases stayed unmatched. CDR3 loop: CASSLRERSHNEQFF. DNA for the CDR3: TGTGCCAGCAGTTTGCGGGAGCGGAGCCACAATGAGCAGTTCTTC.

This clone was counted once. CDR3 nucleotides: TGTGCCAGCAGCTTATTCCTCCGTCTAGCGGTAACGAACACCGGGGAGCTGTTTTTT. This sequence encodes CASSLFLRLAVTNTGELFF. This rearrangement joins TRBV7-8 to TRBJ2-2, with 7 bases fitting TRBD2. The CDR3 spans 19 residues. Germline CDR1 and CDR2: SGHVS and FQNEAQ. Trimming at V came to 2 bases and at J to 0 bases, leaving 12 bases not matched to a gene.

The rearrangement uses TRBV6-4 and TRBJ2-7; TRBD2 matches at 14 bases. CDR1 MRHNA and CDR2 SNTAGT come from the germline V gene. CDR3 length equals 16 residues. V trimming: 4 bases; J trimming: 5 bases; junction bases outside the gene matches: 7. CDR3 sequence (DNA): TGTGCCAGCAGTGGACTAGCGGGGGGGCCCTCTCACGAGCAGTACTTC. As protein: CASSGLAGGPSHEQYF.

In DNA, the CDR3 is TGTGCCAGCAGCGCGGTCGGACAGACGTTCTCTGGAAACACCATATATTTT. Translation gives CASSAVGQTFSGNTIYF. The chain employs TRBV28 and TRBJ1-3; weak D call: TRBD1 (6 bases). The CDR3 consists of 17 residues. Trimming took 6 bases from V and 0 from J, leaving 18 bases between them. From germline, CDR1 is MDHEN and CDR2 SYDVKM.

The V call is TRBV6-4, the J call TRBJ2-1; 10 bases fit TRBD1. The CDR3 runs 13 residues. Germline values: CDR1 MRHNA, CDR2 SNTAGT. The V segment lost 4 bases and the J segment 9 bases; nucleotides outside the gene matches: 3. CDR3 sequence reads: CASSGQGAGEQFF. DNA for the CDR3: TGTGCCAGCAGTGGACAGGGGGCTGGTGAGCAGTTCTTC.

The chain carries TRBV5-8 and TRBJ2-1; 9 bases map to TRBD1. J was trimmed by 7 bases and V by 4 bases; bases with no gene match: 9. CDR1 SGHTS and CDR2 YDEGEE come from the germline V gene. The CDR3 contains 15 residues. CDR3 sequence (DNA): TGTGCCAGCAGCCAGGGACAGGGCGCGGGGAATGAGCAGTTCTTC. This gives the protein CASSQGQGAGNEQFF.

This clone was seen only a few times. V usage is TRBV5-8 and J usage is TRBJ1-4; a weak D match, TRBD1 (5 bases). CDR1 and CDR2 (germline): SGHTS, YDEGEE. V gave up 3 bases and J gave up 4 bases, with 10 bases separating them. CDR3 length equals 14 residues. CDR3 loop: CASSSRVSNEKLFF. The CDR3 DNA is TGTGCCAGCAGCTCCAGGGTTAGTAATGAAAAACTGTTTTTT.

The count of this clone is one. The V call is TRBV5-1, the J call TRBJ2-7; D uncertain. V lost 3 bases and J lost 3, with 4 bases in between. The CDR3 contains 11 residues. Germline CDR1 reads SGHRS; CDR2 reads YFSETQ. The CDR3 DNA is TGCGCCAGCAGCTCCAACTACGAGCAGTACTTC. Protein: CASSSNYEQYF.

This clone was counted once. V usage is TRBV7-2 and J usage is TRBJ1-4; D not resolved. Between the trimmed V and J ends, which lost 5 bases and 2 bases, there was a span of 9 bases. Germline CDR1 SGHTA, CDR2 FQGNSA. The CDR3 runs to 14 residues. In nucleotides, the CDR3 is TGTGCCAGCAGCGCCACGGTTACTAATGAAAAACTGTTTTTT. Translated, it gives CASSATVTNEKLFF.

The chain joins TRBV15 to TRBJ1-5, with a tentative D call TRBD1 (5 bases). V was trimmed by 7 bases and J by 4 bases, leaving 17 bases between them. This CDR3 comprises 15 residues. CDR1 and CDR2 from the germline V gene are LNHNV and YYDKDF (reference sequence). The CDR3 loop reads CATTPEGQENQPQHF. The CDR3 nucleotides read TGTGCCACCACTCCGGAGGGGCAGGAGAATCAGCCCCAGCATTTT.

V is TRBV20-1 and J is TRBJ2-1, with D unclear. This CDR3 has 11 residues. Looked up from germline, CDR1 is DFQATT and CDR2 is SNEGSKA (reference sequence). Trimming shortened V by 2 bases and J by 6 bases, and 5 bases separated the two germline ends. The CDR3 coding sequence is TGCAGTGCTAGAATAGTCAATGAGCAGTTCTTC. It yields the protein CSARIVNEQFF.

The rearrangement joins TRBV9 to TRBJ2-7; TRBD2 aligns across 13 bases. Losses at the gene ends were 0 bases for V and 9 bases for J; bases not matched to a gene: 6. Germline CDR1 SGDLS, CDR2 YYNGEE. This CDR3 comprises 15 residues. The CDR3 loop is CASSVGLAGGEGQYF. Written as DNA, the CDR3 is TGTGCCAGCAGCGTAGGACTAGCGGGAGGTGAGGGGCAGTACTTC. The whole variable domain, remainder taken from reference TRBV9 and TRBJ2-7, is DSGVTQTPKHLITATGQRVTLRCSPRSGDLSVYWYQQSLDQGLQFLIQYYNGEERAKGNILERFSAQQFPDLHSELNLSSLELGDSALYFCASSVGLAGGEGQYFGPGTRLTVT.

V gene TRBV5-5 combines with J gene TRBJ1-5, with TRBD1 as a possible D gene (5 bases). The CDR3 is 14 residues long. Germline CDR1 and CDR2: SGHKS and YYEKEE (reference sequence). V lost 4 bases and J lost 3, with 11 bases in between. As DNA, the CDR3 is TGTGCCAGCAGCCTGTGGGGCGTCAATCAGCCCCAGCATTTT. This sequence encodes CASSLWGVNQPQHF.

The rearrangement uses TRBV6-1 and TRBJ2-7; D is possibly TRBD1 (6 bases). V gave up 1 base and J gave up 3 bases, with 13 bases separating them. The CDR3 spans 15 residues. From germline, CDR1 is MNHNS and CDR2 SASEGT. This CDR3 reads CASSEGIGGDYEQYF. The CDR3 region has the DNA TGTGCCAGCAGTGAAGGCATAGGGGGAGACTACGAGCAGTACTTC.

This rearrangement joins TRBV6-6 to TRBJ2-3; 8 bases agree with TRBD1. The CDR3 contains 14 residues. Germline V gene data show CDR1 as MNHNY and CDR2 as SVGAGI (reference sequence). V shed 6 bases, J shed 6 bases, and the junction held 8 bases outside the gene matches. Written as DNA, the CDR3 is TGTGCCAGCAGCCGGCCGACAGGGGCGGATACGCAGTATTTT. This sequence encodes CASSRPTGADTQYF.

This clone was recorded once. This chain links TRBV7-9 with TRBJ2-5; a weak D match, TRBD2 (5 bases). The CDR3 extends over 13 amino acids. V lost 3 bases, J lost 5 bases, and 10 bases lay in between. The germline V gene has CDR1 SEHNR and CDR2 FQNEAQ (reference sequence). In DNA, the CDR3 is TGTGCCAGCAGCTTCGGGGTACAGGAGACCCAGTACTTC. Its protein product is CASSFGVQETQYF.